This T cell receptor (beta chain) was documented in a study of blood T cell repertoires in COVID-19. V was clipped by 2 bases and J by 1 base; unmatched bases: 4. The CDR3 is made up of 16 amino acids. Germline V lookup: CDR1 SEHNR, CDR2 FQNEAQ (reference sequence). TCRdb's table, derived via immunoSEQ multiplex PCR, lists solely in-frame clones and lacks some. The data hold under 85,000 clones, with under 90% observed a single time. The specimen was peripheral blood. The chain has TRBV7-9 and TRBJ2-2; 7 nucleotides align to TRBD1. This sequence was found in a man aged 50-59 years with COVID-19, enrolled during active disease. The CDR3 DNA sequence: TGTGCCAGCAGCTTACCGGGACAGAAGAACACCGGGGAGCTGTTTTTT. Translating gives CASSLPGQKNTGELFF.